One and the same sample provided the 7 T cell receptor beta chains below, sequenced in a study of OX40 agonist ivuxolimab in advanced cancers. The repertoire was sequenced with immunoSEQ multiplex PCR; TCRdb's copy has only in-frame clones and lacks some. This table has roughly 52,000 clones, 77% appearing once. This sample comprised CD4+ or CD8+ T cells sorted from blood, obtained in a trial of the OX40 agonist ivuxolimab. Every receptor here comes from an adult with an advanced solid tumor such as melanoma, head and neck, liver or kidney cancer.

The chain links TRBV28 to TRBJ2-1; D is perhaps TRBD2 (6 bases). V gave up 6 bases and J gave up 3 bases, with 12 bases separating them. Looked up from germline, CDR1 is MDHEN and CDR2 is SYDVKM. The CDR3 has 14 amino acids. The CDR3 DNA is TGTGCCAGCAGGGGGGGAGGTCTCTACAATGAGCAGTTCTTC. Translating it yields CASRGGGLYNEQFF.

This clone was detected only a few times. CDR3 sequence: CASGTQAYNEQFF. CDR3 nucleotides: TGTGCCAGTGGGACCCAGGCCTACAATGAGCAGTTCTTC. The chain carries TRBV7-6 and TRBJ2-1; D is possibly TRBD1 or TRBD2 (5 bases each). Germline V gives CDR1 SGHVS, CDR2 FNYEAQ. V was trimmed by 9 bases and J by 2 bases, leaving 11 bases between them. The CDR3 length is 13 residues.

The chain links TRBV6-5 to TRBJ2-7; 7 bases map to TRBD2. In germline, CDR1 is MNHEY, CDR2 SVGAGI. CDR3 length: 15 residues. After removal of 2 bases from V and 0 bases from J, the junction contained 4 bases not matched to a gene. For the CDR3, the DNA is TGTGCCAGCAGTTACGGCGGGAGCGGCTCCTACGAGCAGTACTTC. It yields the protein CASSYGGSGSYEQYF.

This chain joins TRBV28 and TRBJ2-7, with 9 bases fitting TRBD1. CDR1 and CDR2 (germline): MDHEN, SYDVKM. V gave up 5 bases and J gave up 2 bases; unmatched junction bases: 16. The CDR3 is 18 amino acids. In DNA, the CDR3 is TGTGCCAGCAGTGCGGTCCCGGGACAGGGATGGTCTCCCTACGAGCAGTACTTC. This translates into CASSAVPGQGWSPYEQYF.

About this clone: One end of the junction does not line up with germline, which may come from a read error. Distinct nucleotide sequences in the sample also encode this CDR3. The chain has TRBV18 and TRBJ2-5; no clear D gene. Germline V lookup: CDR1 KGHSH, CDR2 LQKENI. This CDR3 has 13 amino acids. CDR3 nucleotide sequence: TGTGCCAGCTCGCCACGAATGGGGGAGACCCAGTACTTC. Its translation is CASSPRMGETQYF.

This sequence joins TRBV5-1 and TRBJ2-7; the match to TRBD2 covers 10 bases. V gave up 0 bases and J gave up 1 base; unmatched junction bases: 4. Germline V gives CDR1 SGHRS, CDR2 YFSETQ. CDR3 size: 16 residues. The CDR3 DNA sequence: TGCGCCAGCAGCTTGGGGACTAGCGGTATTTCCTACGAGCAGTACTTC. Translation gives CASSLGTSGISYEQYF.

Concerning this clone itself: Germline is not matched at one junction end, which may reflect a read error. CDR3 bases: TGTGCCAGCCTCGCGAACCAGGGGTCTTCTTTTTTC. It is translated as CASLANQGSSFF. The chain couples TRBV7-9 to TRBJ2-7, with D perhaps TRBD1 (6 bases). Germline values: CDR1 SEHNR, CDR2 FQNEAQ (reference sequence). The CDR3 sequence is 12 residues long.